The T cell receptor beta chain described here comes from a study of T cell responses to AZD1222 COVID-19 vaccine (dated by TCRdb to 2020 to 2022). As for the study more broadly: AZD1222 recipients with second doses at about 4 weeks or about 12 weeks were pooled, because spike-specific TCR depth and breadth did not differ between schedules. Trial participants were enrolled by age into subgroups of 18-55, 56-69 and 70-plus years, and around 150, 28 and 57 TCR-sequenced participants, respectively, were included in these subgroups. A total of under 250 trial participants underwent TCR sequencing, of whom nearly 210 had received two doses of AZD1222 and around 25 had received two doses of the MenACWY control vaccine. Findings and caveats that apply to the study as a whole: Participants were mostly white British, with more females than males. The authors suggested clonal diversity may have been underestimated. Epitopes outside the regions mutated in the B.1.351 and B.1.1.7 variants were reportedly recognized by nearly half of the unique spike-specific TCRs. Conclusions about previously exposed vaccinees were limited because only six AZD1222 recipients were SARS-CoV-2 seropositive at baseline. Because no day 14 peak-response samples were available, repertoires were characterized only after the peak T cell response. After two AZD1222 doses, spike-specific TCR breadth and depth were significantly higher than at day 0 and than in MenACWY recipients. In the small 56-69-year group, the increase in depth fell short of significance, most likely because of low power. Vaccine-associated CD4 TCRs spanned the whole spike protein, with dominant responses in regions 160-218 and 743-854.

About this clone itself: What this receptor recognizes is not known. No much larger clonotype is one base removed from it; base qualities were not supplied.

Trimming takes 3 bases from V and 5 bases from J, and the germline ends sit 2 bases apart. The CDR3 contains 11 residues, cysteine and phenylalanine counted. The read is trimmed to its CDR3 DNA, 33 bases read in frame from base 1. The germline V gene yields SGHTA for CDR1 and FQGNSA for CDR2. The CDR3 regions of human TCRbeta chains were subjected to immunosequencing. The study's processing was this. Repertoire TCRs were checked for matches against a reference library of SARS-CoV-2-specific TCRs that had been generated using the MIRA antigen-specificity platform. Breadth meant the fraction of unique TCRs that were SARS-CoV-2-associated, whereas depth meant the fraction of total T cells that were SARS-CoV-2-associated. Using the MIRA data, each spike-specific TCR was assigned both to the spike region to which the TCR was reactive and to a CD4 or CD8 class. Log10-transformed breadth and depth values were compared by one-way ANOVA with Sidak's multiple comparisons tests. This is the immuneACCESS table as TCRdb keeps it, with only in-frame sequences that have V and J called. A part of the clones is gone; compared with another copy, unresolved V genes explain less than half, and the rest is unexplained. D and trimming were read from the DNA, whereas the V and J calls and clone size are those reported in that table. The sample data list about 110,000 clones, and around 90% of these were observed just once. The ten largest clones capture roughly 1.2% of the sample.

The sample's time point, from its label and the paper: baseline before first vaccination. Vaccinee samples were obtained from the UK trials COV001 and COV002, which included a single-blind randomized controlled phase 2/3 trial of AZD1222 (ChAdOx1 nCoV-19) in healthy adults. For TCRbeta chain sequencing, PBMC samples from trial participants were taken at day 0 and at day 28 after the second dose. The clonotype was recovered from an adult in good health. The sample in question was peripheral blood, obtained on day 0 of AZD1222 vaccination. The V and J segments used are TRBV7-2 and TRBJ2-1; there is no confident call for the D gene. The nucleotide sequence is TGTGCCAGCAGCTTCAACAATGAGCAGTTCTTC. It codes for CASSFNNEQFF.